These T cell receptor beta chains were read from a single sample in a study of T cells after yellow fever vaccination. TCRdb reanalysed the 5' RACE reads using MiXCR and keeps one entry per CDR3 protein. Altogether some 300,000 distinct CDR3 sequences are present, over 8.5% being singletons, with the ten largest covering less than 3.5%. Sample: CD4+ T cells sorted from PBMCs, taken 45 days after the yellow fever booster vaccination. These receptors were obtained from a man younger than 35 who received the YFV17D yellow fever vaccine. CDR3s include the opening cysteine and the closing phenylalanine or tryptophan. A D gene is named only where the DNA matches it firmly. Clone size is not always given. Where it is, it says once, few, many or a class for expanded clones.

CDR3 protein: CASSPAGTGENTIYF; CDR3 DNA: TGTGCCAGCAGCCCAGCGGGGACAGGGGAAAACACCATATATTTT; J gene: TRBJ1-3; D gene: TRBD1; V gene: TRBV7-9; clone size: many
CDR3 protein: CASSSFGGEYNEQFF; CDR3 DNA: TGTGCCAGCAGCTCCTTCGGGGGGGAATACAATGAGCAGTTCTTC; J gene: TRBJ2-1; D gene: TRBD2; V gene: TRBV11-2; clone size: few
CDR3 protein: CASSLGGGAGNQPQHF; CDR3 DNA: TGTGCCAGCAGCTTAGGAGGTGGCGCGGGAAATCAGCCCCAGCATTTT; J gene: TRBJ1-5; D gene: .; V gene: TRBV7-2; clone size: many
CDR3 protein: CASSFPARNTEAFF; CDR3 DNA: TGTGCCAGCAGTTTTCCGGCAAGAAACACTGAAGCTTTCTTT; J gene: TRBJ1-1; D gene: .; V gene: TRBV28; clone size: many
CDR3 protein: CASSLEGGTEQFF; CDR3 DNA: TGTGCCAGCAGCTTGGAGGGCGGAACCGAGCAGTTCTTC; J gene: TRBJ2-1; D gene: .; V gene: TRBV5-4; clone size: many
CDR3 protein: CASSSRVRGNTGELFF; CDR3 DNA: TGTGCCAGCAGCTCAAGGGTTAGGGGGAACACCGGGGAGCTGTTTTTT; J gene: TRBJ2-2; D gene: .; V gene: TRBV5-6; clone size: few
CDR3 protein: CASSLGGSSGANVLTF; CDR3 DNA: TGTGCCAGCAGCTTAGGGGGGTCGTCTGGGGCCAACGTCCTGACTTTC; J gene: TRBJ2-6; D gene: .; V gene: TRBV7-9; clone size: many
CDR3 protein: CASSSAGEGVTEAFF; CDR3 DNA: TGTGCCAGCAGTTCAGCGGGGGAGGGGGTCACTGAAGCTTTCTTT; J gene: TRBJ1-1; D gene: .; V gene: TRBV6-5; clone size: .
CDR3 protein: CASSLTGEAQYF; CDR3 DNA: TGTGCCAGCAGCTTAACGGGGGAGGCACAGTACTTC; J gene: TRBJ2-5; D gene: .; V gene: TRBV7-9; clone size: many
CDR3 protein: CASRGGDSYNEQFF; CDR3 DNA: TGTGCCAGCAGGGGAGGGGACTCCTACAATGAGCAGTTCTTC; J gene: TRBJ2-1; D gene: TRBD2; V gene: TRBV12-3/TRBV12-4; clone size: .
CDR3 protein: CASSLAAGAYEQYF; CDR3 DNA: TGCGCCAGCAGCTTGGCAGCGGGGGCCTACGAGCAGTACTTC; J gene: TRBJ2-7; D gene: TRBD2; V gene: TRBV5-1; clone size: .
CDR3 protein: CASRLQGAPNEKLFF; CDR3 DNA: TGTGCCAGTAGACTACAGGGGGCCCCTAATGAAAAACTGTTTTTT; J gene: TRBJ1-4; D gene: TRBD1; V gene: TRBV19; clone size: .
CDR3 protein: CASSLSMGQGFQETQYF; CDR3 DNA: TGTGCCAGCAGTTTATCGATGGGGCAGGGGTTTCAAGAGACCCAGTACTTC; J gene: TRBJ2-5; D gene: .; V gene: TRBV27; clone size: .
CDR3 protein: CAWSRSLEQPQHF; CDR3 DNA: TGTGCCTGGAGCAGATCCTTAGAACAGCCCCAGCATTTT; J gene: TRBJ1-5; D gene: .; V gene: TRBV30; clone size: .
CDR3 protein: CASSLSGLGWGTDTQYF; CDR3 DNA: TGTGCCAGCAGCTTATCGGGACTAGGATGGGGCACAGATACGCAGTATTTT; J gene: TRBJ2-3; D gene: TRBD2; V gene: TRBV7-2; clone size: .
CDR3 protein: CASVTSSRNTEAFF; CDR3 DNA: TGTGCCAGCGTCACGTCAAGCAGGAACACTGAAGCTTTCTTT; J gene: TRBJ1-1; D gene: .; V gene: TRBV28; clone size: .
CDR3 protein: CASSFQVFSGELFF; CDR3 DNA: TGTGCCAGCAGCTTTCAGGTATTCTCCGGGGAGCTGTTTTTT; J gene: TRBJ2-2; D gene: .; V gene: TRBV5-6; clone size: .
CDR3 protein: CASSLAPGVGDEQFF; CDR3 DNA: TGCGCCAGCAGCTTGGCGCCGGGGGTGGGCGATGAGCAGTTCTTC; J gene: TRBJ2-1; D gene: .; V gene: TRBV5-1; clone size: many
CDR3 protein: CASSSRRRNEQFF; CDR3 DNA: TGTGCCAGCAGCTCGCGGAGGAGGAATGAGCAGTTCTTC; J gene: TRBJ2-1; D gene: .; V gene: TRBV5-8; clone size: .
CDR3 protein: CASSLDGQGDYNEQFF; CDR3 DNA: TGTGCCAGCAGCTTGGACGGGCAGGGGGATTACAATGAGCAGTTCTTC; J gene: TRBJ2-1; D gene: TRBD1; V gene: TRBV5-5; clone size: few
CDR3 protein: CAISGAEASSYNSPLHF; CDR3 DNA: TGTGCCATCAGTGGGGCAGAGGCAAGCTCCTATAATTCACCCCTCCACTTT; J gene: TRBJ1-6; D gene: .; V gene: TRBV10-3; clone size: .
CDR3 protein: CASSLGRTNQETQYF; CDR3 DNA: TGTGCCAGCAGTTTGGGCAGGACCAACCAAGAGACCCAGTACTTC; J gene: TRBJ2-5; D gene: .; V gene: TRBV6-2/TRBV6-3; clone size: few
CDR3 protein: CASSRTDANYGYTF; CDR3 DNA: TGTGCCAGCAGCCGGACAGACGCTAACTATGGCTACACCTTC; J gene: TRBJ1-2; D gene: .; V gene: TRBV7-8; clone size: few
CDR3 protein: CASSVGQHGEAFF; CDR3 DNA: TGCGCCAGCAGCGTGGGACAGCACGGGGAAGCTTTCTTT; J gene: TRBJ1-1; D gene: TRBD1; V gene: TRBV5-1; clone size: .
CDR3 protein: CAISDSGAVSPLHF; CDR3 DNA: TGTGCCATCAGTGACTCAGGGGCGGTCTCACCCCTCCACTTT; J gene: TRBJ1-6; D gene: .; V gene: TRBV10-3; clone size: .
CDR3 protein: CATSPGATSYNEQFF; CDR3 DNA: TGTGCCACCTCCCCGGGGGCCACCTCCTACAATGAGCAGTTCTTC; J gene: TRBJ2-1; D gene: .; V gene: TRBV15; clone size: few
CDR3 protein: CAATCPTNYGYTF; CDR3 DNA: TGTGCCGCAACTTGTCCAACTAACTATGGCTACACCTTC; J gene: TRBJ1-2; D gene: .; V gene: TRBV24-1; clone size: .
CDR3 protein: CASSLRGSLHF; CDR3 DNA: TGTGCCAGCAGCTTGAGAGGATCCCTCCACTTT; J gene: TRBJ1-6; D gene: .; V gene: TRBV5-5; clone size: .
CDR3 protein: CSVALGTGYTDTQYF; CDR3 DNA: TGCAGCGTTGCCCTCGGGACAGGGTACACAGATACGCAGTATTTT; J gene: TRBJ2-3; D gene: TRBD1; V gene: TRBV29-1; clone size: .
CDR3 protein: CASSPTDRPLQETQYF; CDR3 DNA: TGTGCCAGCAGTCCCACGGACAGGCCACTCCAAGAGACCCAGTACTTC; J gene: TRBJ2-5; D gene: TRBD1; V gene: TRBV6-1; clone size: .
CDR3 protein: CASSVSGEETQYF; CDR3 DNA: TGTGCCAGCAGCGTATCCGGGGAGGAGACCCAGTACTTC; J gene: TRBJ2-5; D gene: .; V gene: TRBV9; clone size: few
CDR3 protein: CASSSQGVGLYGYTF; CDR3 DNA: TGTGCCAGCAGCTCACAGGGAGTGGGGCTCTATGGCTACACCTTC; J gene: TRBJ1-2; D gene: .; V gene: TRBV7-2; clone size: few
CDR3 protein: CASSYSGDRGSAWANVLTF; CDR3 DNA: TGTGCCAGCAGTTACTCCGGGGACAGGGGAAGCGCGTGGGCCAACGTCCTGACTTTC; J gene: TRBJ2-6; D gene: TRBD1; V gene: TRBV6-5; clone size: few
CDR3 protein: CASSYSSGLGNEQFF; CDR3 DNA: TGTGCCAGCAGTTACTCTTCAGGGCTGGGAAATGAGCAGTTCTTC; J gene: TRBJ2-1; D gene: .; V gene: TRBV6-5; clone size: .
CDR3 protein: CASSPRSAGGLPGNTIYF; CDR3 DNA: TGTGCCAGCTCACCACGGTCGGCAGGGGGTCTACCTGGAAACACCATATATTTT; J gene: TRBJ1-3; D gene: TRBD1; V gene: TRBV18; clone size: once
CDR3 protein: CASSLADSTDTQYF; CDR3 DNA: TGCGCCAGCAGCTTGGCGGACAGCACAGATACGCAGTATTTT; J gene: TRBJ2-3; D gene: .; V gene: TRBV5-1; clone size: few
CDR3 protein: CASSEERGETDTQYF; CDR3 DNA: TGTGCCAGCAGTGAAGAGCGGGGGGAGACAGATACGCAGTATTTT; J gene: TRBJ2-3; D gene: TRBD2; V gene: TRBV2; clone size: few
CDR3 protein: CASSQGGNGGVNYGYTF; CDR3 DNA: TGTGCCAGCAGCCAGGGAGGTAACGGTGGGGTAAACTATGGCTACACCTTC; J gene: TRBJ1-2; D gene: .; V gene: TRBV4-2; clone size: many
CDR3 protein: CASAQYPTEAFF; CDR3 DNA: TGTGCCAGCGCCCAATATCCCACTGAAGCTTTCTTT; J gene: TRBJ1-1; D gene: .; V gene: TRBV6-5; clone size: few
CDR3 protein: CSARVGTAHGVSYTF; CDR3 DNA: TGCAGTGCTAGAGTAGGGACAGCTCACGGAGTGAGCTACACCTTC; J gene: TRBJ1-2; D gene: TRBD1; V gene: TRBV20-1; clone size: .
CDR3 protein: CSARGRVANTGELFF; CDR3 DNA: TGCAGTGCTAGAGGGAGGGTGGCGAACACCGGGGAGCTGTTTTTT; J gene: TRBJ2-2; D gene: .; V gene: TRBV20-1; clone size: .
CDR3 protein: CSVAAGSGANVLTF; CDR3 DNA: TGCAGCGTTGCAGCGGGGAGCGGGGCCAACGTCCTGACTTTC; J gene: TRBJ2-6; D gene: TRBD2; V gene: TRBV29-1; clone size: few
CDR3 protein: CASSLMGGQIEAFF; CDR3 DNA: TGTGCCAGCAGCTTAATGGGGGGGCAGATTGAAGCTTTCTTT; J gene: TRBJ1-1; D gene: .; V gene: TRBV7-3; clone size: few
CDR3 protein: CASSPGTFQETQYF; CDR3 DNA: TGTGCCAGCAGCCCCGGGACTTTCCAAGAGACCCAGTACTTC; J gene: TRBJ2-5; D gene: .; V gene: TRBV7-2; clone size: many
CDR3 protein: CASSYSGGLDDTQYF; CDR3 DNA: TGTGCCAGCAGTTACTCGGGGGGACTAGACGATACGCAGTATTTT; J gene: TRBJ2-3; D gene: TRBD2; V gene: TRBV6-5; clone size: .
CDR3 protein: CASVEWGGSLSSGANVLTF; CDR3 DNA: TGTGCCAGCGTCGAGTGGGGAGGGAGCCTTAGCTCTGGGGCCAACGTCCTGACTTTC; J gene: TRBJ2-6; D gene: TRBD2; V gene: TRBV27; clone size: many